The clone carrying this T cell receptor beta chain was counted a few times. Its antigen is currently unknown. The sample originates from a study of identical twins. General observations from the study: Twins' surplus sharing was weaker for beta out-of-frame sequences.

The CDR3 loop spans 13 amino acids. Germline V CDR1 and CDR2: LGHNA, YSLEER. The J segment lost 9 bases and the V segment lost 8 bases, leaving 12 bases of the junction unmatched. Template switching added a universal primer site, and cDNA bore unique molecular identifiers. MiXCR was run by TCRdb on the 5' RACE reads, yielding one entry per CDR3 protein. This sample carries approximately 600,000 distinct CDR3 sequences, just under 10% of them seen once, and the ten largest clones take around 3.1%. These data were also reused for a study on yellow fever vaccine responses in identical twins. That study adds: The T cell response to vaccination in identical twins was reportedly partly convergent and partly personalized.

The V gene is TRBV4-3, the J gene TRBJ2-5; 7 positions match TRBD1. The origin of this receptor is a woman between 18 and 30 years old in good health. Sequencing was performed on PBMCs. The CDR3 spells CASRDTVTGAQYF. DNA for the CDR3: TGCGCCAGCCGAGATACAGTTACAGGGGCCCAGTACTTC.